Each of the 24 T cell receptor beta chains below was sequenced from the same sample in a study of cytomegalovirus exposure and HLA in healthy donors. Both 60 Vbeta primers and 13 Jbeta primers went into the PCR. Measured with immunoSEQ multiplex PCR; TCRdb has only the in-frame clones, and not every one. The sample comprises under 150,000 clones, roughly 78% of which are singletons, and 3.3% rests with the top ten. The material sequenced was PBMCs. The source is a woman aged 30 to 39 in good health and CMV-seropositive.

CDR3 bases: TGTGCCAGCAGTCCCTACAGGGGGCAGCTCTACGAGCAGTACTTC. Translating gives CASSPYRGQLYEQYF. V usage is TRBV2 and J usage is TRBJ2-5; 9 nucleotides agree with TRBD1. The better agreement between TRBJ2-7 and the DNA end casts doubt on the J call. Germline lookup yields CDR1 SNHLY and CDR2 FYNNEI. The length of the CDR3 is 15 residues.

The genes are TRBV5-6 and TRBJ1-6, with 7 bases fitting TRBD1. The V segment lost 3 bases and the J segment 8 bases; nucleotides outside the gene matches: 8. The CDR3 loop spans 15 amino acids. CDR1 is SGHDT and CDR2 is YYEEEE in the germline V gene. The CDR3 DNA reads as TGTGCCAGCAGCTGGGGACAGTTGGACTATTCACCCCTCCACTTT. Amino acid sequence: CASSWGQLDYSPLHF.

This rearrangement joins TRBV13 to TRBJ2-1, with a tentative D call TRBD2 (6 bases). Looked up from germline, CDR1 is PRHDT and CDR2 is FYEKMQ (reference sequence). This CDR3 comprises 16 residues. V was trimmed by 5 bases and J by 2 bases, leaving 16 bases between them. In DNA, the CDR3 is TGTGCCAGCAGCCACCGGCGGGGATTCCCCTACAATGAGCAGTTCTTC. Residues: CASSHRRGFPYNEQFF.

V usage is TRBV5-1 and J usage is TRBJ2-7; D possibly corresponds to TRBD2 (6 bases). V lost 0 bases and J 6 bases, leaving 13 bases between the germline ends. The V gene's germline CDR1 is SGHRS and CDR2 YFSETQ. CDR3 length: 14 amino acids. The CDR3 is CASSLGGLGGEQYF. The CDR3 DNA follows: TGCGCCAGCAGCTTGGGGGGGTTGGGGGGCGAGCAGTACTTC.

Points on this clone: Compared with germline, one end of the junction differs, possibly owing to a read error. The V call is TRBV5-1, the J call TRBJ2-5, with 9 bases lining up with TRBD1. The CDR3 is made up of 16 amino acids. Germline V gene sequence: CDR1 SGHRS, CDR2 YFSETQ. The CDR3 region has the DNA TGCGCCAGCAGCAAGACACCGGGACAGGGTCAAGAGGCCCAGTACTTC. Translated: CASSKTPGQGQEAQYF.

The chain uses TRBV21-1 and TRBJ2-2; TRBD2 was called by the table and not checked on the DNA. TRBV21-1 constitutes a pseudogene. The CDR3 length is 18 residues. The CDR3 nucleotides read TGTGCCAGCAGCAAACCCGTATTGGGGTTGGGAGACACCGGGGAGCTGTTTTTT. It yields the protein CASSKPVLGLGDTGELFF.

In its sample, this clone was seen a few times. V and J are TRBV2 and TRBJ2-2; 7 bases align to TRBD2. Germline trimming cut 7 bases from V and 3 bases from J; bases unmatched to any gene: 11. The germline V gene encodes CDR1 SNHLY and CDR2 FYNNEI. The CDR3 has 16 residues. CDR3 bases: TGTGCCAGCATAGCGCCACTAGCGATCGACACCGGGGAGCTGTTTTTT. Protein: CASIAPLAIDTGELFF. Using reference TRBV2 and TRBJ2-2 for the parts outside the CDR3, the full variable domain is EPEVTQTPSHQVTQMGQEVILRCVPISNHLYFYWYRQILGQKVEFLVSFYNNEISEKSEIFDDQFSVERPDGSNFTLKIRSTKLEDSAMYFCASIAPLAIDTGELFFGEGSRLTVL.

The count of this clone is one. The J gene is TRBJ2-3, the V gene TRBV7-9; D unclear. The V gene lost 5 bases and the J gene lost 8 bases, with 11 bases spanning the gap. The CDR3 loop spans 12 amino acids. Germline CDR1 reads SEHNR; CDR2 reads FQNEAQ (reference sequence). CDR3 DNA sequence: TGTGCCAGCAGCCCAATTCCGGGTACGCAGTATTTT. This gives the protein CASSPIPGTQYF.

The CDR3 spells CASSVDGGNEQFF. CDR3 DNA sequence: TGTGCCAGCAGCGTAGACGGTGGCAATGAGCAGTTCTTC. This chain joins TRBV9 and TRBJ2-1; D remains unclear. This CDR3 region has 13 residues. Trimming left V 0 bases short and J 6 bases short, with 7 bases between. The germline gives CDR1 SGDLS, CDR2 YYNGEE.

Comments on this clone: This sample also contains other DNA sequences that code for the same CDR3. The genes are TRBV5-1 and TRBJ1-4; 8 bases are a match to TRBD1. Germline V lookup: CDR1 SGHRS, CDR2 YFSETQ. The CDR3 is 16 residues long. V lost 4 bases to trimming and J lost 0 bases; unmatched junction nucleotides: 5. The CDR3 reads CASSPGQGATNEKLFF. The CDR3 DNA reads as TGCGCCAGCAGCCCCGGACAGGGTGCAACTAATGAAAAACTGTTTTTT. The full variable domain, its missing parts supplied by reference TRBV5-1 and TRBJ1-4, is KAGVTQTPRYLIKTRGQQVTLSCSPISGHRSVSWYQQTPGQGLQFLFEYFSETQRNKGNFPGRFSGRQFSNSRSEMNVSTLELGDSALYLCASSPGQGATNEKLFFGSGTQLSVL.

The sample holds one count of this clone. V is TRBV10-3 and J is TRBJ2-5, with 13 bases that match TRBD2. TRBJ2-7 matches the DNA end more closely, so the J call is doubtful. From germline, CDR1 is ENHRY and CDR2 SYGVKD. The CDR3 is made up of 15 amino acids. CDR3 sequence (DNA): TGTGCCATCAGAGAAACTAGCGGGGGGGCTGACGAGCAGTACTTC. Translating gives CAIRETSGGADEQYF.

The CDR3 is CASSQVPGQETQYF. CDR3 bases: TGCGCCAGCAGCCAAGTTCCGGGGCAAGAGACCCAGTACTTC. This chain uses TRBV4-1 with TRBJ2-5; possible D gene TRBD2, 5 bases. V was clipped by 1 base and J by 2 bases, with 8 bases between them. CDR3 length: 14 residues. CDR1 and CDR2 from the germline V gene are MGHRA and YSYEKL.

The CDR3 spells CASSQTGANEQFF. DNA of the CDR3: TGTGCCAGCAGTCAGACAGGGGCGAATGAGCAGTTCTTC. The chain is built from TRBV9 and TRBJ2-1; 8 bases match TRBD1. V lost 5 bases and J lost 7; bases outside the gene matches: 5. Looked up from germline, CDR1 is SGDLS and CDR2 is YYNGEE. The CDR3 consists of 13 residues.

The chain employs TRBV5-6 and TRBJ1-1; a possible D gene is TRBD1 (6 bases). CDR3 length: 14 residues. Per germline, CDR1 SGHDT and CDR2 YYEEEE. The V and J ends lost 5 bases and 5 bases respectively, with 16 bases between them. CDR3 in amino acids: CASSFGQRGTEAFF. CDR3 coding DNA: TGTGCCAGCAGTTTCGGGCAAAGGGGGACTGAAGCTTTCTTT.

This clone has more than one count but fewer than ten. This chain joins TRBV10-3 and TRBJ2-5, with 7 bases fitting TRBD1. V shed 6 bases and J 1 base; nucleotides not matched to a gene: 11. Germline CDR1 reads ENHRY; CDR2 reads SYGVKD. This CDR3 is 16 amino acids long. CDR3 in DNA: TGTGCCATCAGAGCCGACAGGGTTGGAACCCAAGAGACCCAGTACTTC. Protein sequence: CAIRADRVGTQETQYF.

This clone was counted a single time. The J gene is TRBJ1-6, the V gene TRBV28; no firm D call. There are 16 residues in the CDR3. Trimming shortened V by 6 bases and J by 9 bases, and 21 bases separated the two germline ends. Per germline, CDR1 MDHEN and CDR2 SYDVKM. The CDR3 sequence: CASSRETEFLGSPLHF. CDR3 DNA: TGTGCCAGCAGCCGGGAAACTGAGTTTCTAGGTTCACCCCTCCACTTT.

This chain links TRBV7-3 with TRBJ2-1, with a weak D call TRBD2 (5 bases). Trimming pared 1 base from V and 8 bases from J, leaving 9 bases between. Germline V gene data show CDR1 as SGHTA and CDR2 as FQGTGA. The CDR3 is 13 residues long. This CDR3 is CASSLRGQDEQFF. CDR3 DNA sequence: TGTGCCAGCAGCTTAAGAGGGCAGGATGAGCAGTTCTTC.

This chain connects TRBV30 to TRBJ2-5; 8 bases are shared with TRBD2. V shed 3 bases, J shed 1 base, and the junction held 4 bases outside the gene matches. The CDR3 consists of 14 residues. In germline, CDR1 is GTSNPN, CDR2 SVGIG (reference sequence). The CDR3 spells CAWRRAGVQETQYF. CDR3 sequence (DNA): TGTGCCTGGAGGAGAGCGGGGGTCCAAGAGACCCAGTACTTC.

The J gene is TRBJ1-1, the V gene TRBV5-6; no reliable D call. V was clipped by 2 bases and J by 1 base, with 12 bases between them. The CDR3 extends over 15 amino acids. From germline, CDR1 is SGHDT and CDR2 YYEEEE. The CDR3, as DNA: TGTGCCAGCAGCTTACCGGGAGGCACGAACACTGAAGCTTTCTTT. This codes for CASSLPGGTNTEAFF.

The chain's CDR3 is CAWSYRETANLDSPLHF. The CDR3, as DNA: TGTGCCTGGTCTTACAGGGAAACCGCGAACTTAGATTCACCCCTCCACTTT. J is TRBJ1-6 and V is TRBV30; TRBD1 is a possible D gene (6 bases). The V gene's germline CDR1 is GTSNPN and CDR2 SVGIG (reference sequence). The CDR3 totals 17 residues. V was shortened by 5 bases and J by 8 bases, with 25 bases between the two germline ends.

The chain joins TRBV4-3 to TRBJ2-3; 12 nucleotides align to TRBD2. V dropped 0 bases and J dropped 4; count of bases not matched to a gene: 8. The germline CDR1 and CDR2 sequences are LGHNA and YSLEER. The length of the CDR3 is 18 residues. CDR3 region: CASSQDWTSGAPPDTQYF. CDR3 DNA sequence: TGCGCCAGCAGCCAAGACTGGACTAGCGGGGCCCCTCCAGATACGCAGTATTTT.

The rearrangement links TRBV6-4 to TRBJ2-3; 16 nucleotides match TRBD2. Trimming cost V 5 bases and J 4 bases; bases outside gene matches: 3. CDR1 and CDR2 (germline): MRHNA, SNTAGT. CDR3 length: 16 amino acids. The CDR3 loop reads CASSPGLAGGPDTQYF. CDR3 in DNA: TGTGCCAGCAGTCCGGGACTAGCGGGGGGGCCAGATACGCAGTATTTT.

This clone was found a few times. The V gene is TRBV13, the J gene TRBJ1-2; 12 bases are shared with TRBD1. The CDR3 spans 15 residues. V gave up 4 bases and J gave up 6 bases; unmatched junction bases: 6. The germline V gene encodes CDR1 PRHDT and CDR2 FYEKMQ (reference sequence). The CDR3 nucleotides read TGTGCCAGCAGCTCGGGGACAGGGGGCCTTAATGGCTACACCTTC. This sequence encodes CASSSGTGGLNGYTF. Combining the CDR3 with reference TRBV13 and TRBJ1-2 gives the whole variable domain AAGVIQSPRHLIKEKRETATLKCYPIPRHDTVYWYQQGPGQDPQFLISFYEKMQSDKGSIPDRFSAQQFSDYHSELNMSSLELGDSALYFCASSSGTGGLNGYTFGSGTRLTVV.

This clone was seen repeatedly, ten times or more. V usage is TRBV4-3 and J usage is TRBJ1-4, with unresolved D. Per the germline V gene, CDR1 is LGHNA and CDR2 is YSLEER. The germline V and J ends were trimmed by 0 bases and 8 bases, with 13 bases remaining between them. CDR3 length: 15 residues. The CDR3 loop reads CASSQDLGDSEKLFF. The CDR3 nucleotides are TGCGCCAGCAGCCAAGATTTGGGAGACTCAGAAAAACTGTTTTTT.